This T cell receptor (beta chain) appears in the sequencing data of a study of CD8 T cells in Susac syndrome. This clonotype appeared once. CDR1 is SNHLY, CDR2 FYNNEI, per germline. Trimming removed 7 bases at V and 0 bases at J, with 19 bases between. The CDR3 is made up of 17 amino acids. It was with random hexamers that 0.5 to 1 ug RNA was reverse transcribed. The amplification used immunoSEQ multiplex PCR on TCR beta CDR3; it spanned 54 Vbeta and 13 Jbeta. TCRdb itself ran the immunoSEQ multiplex PCR reads through MiXCR, one entry per CDR3 protein. The table has 200,000 to 250,000 distinct CDR3 sequences, 90% to 95% seen once; the top ten hold roughly 0.13%.

Sequencing was done on a sample of CD8+ T cells from PBMCs. The rearrangement joins TRBV2 to TRBJ1-3; D gene unclear. The TCR was taken from a human donor with multiple sclerosis. In DNA form, the CDR3 reads TGTGCCAGCATGGACCCCTCCCAACTACACTCTGGAAACACCATATATTTT. This gives the protein CASMDPSQLHSGNTIYF. Supplemented by reference TRBV2 and TRBJ1-3, the full variable domain reads EPEVTQTPSHQVTQMGQEVILRCVPISNHLYFYWYRQILGQKVEFLVSFYNNEISEKSEIFDDQFSVERPDGSNFTLKIRSTKLEDSAMYFCASMDPSQLHSGNTIYFGEGSWLTVV.